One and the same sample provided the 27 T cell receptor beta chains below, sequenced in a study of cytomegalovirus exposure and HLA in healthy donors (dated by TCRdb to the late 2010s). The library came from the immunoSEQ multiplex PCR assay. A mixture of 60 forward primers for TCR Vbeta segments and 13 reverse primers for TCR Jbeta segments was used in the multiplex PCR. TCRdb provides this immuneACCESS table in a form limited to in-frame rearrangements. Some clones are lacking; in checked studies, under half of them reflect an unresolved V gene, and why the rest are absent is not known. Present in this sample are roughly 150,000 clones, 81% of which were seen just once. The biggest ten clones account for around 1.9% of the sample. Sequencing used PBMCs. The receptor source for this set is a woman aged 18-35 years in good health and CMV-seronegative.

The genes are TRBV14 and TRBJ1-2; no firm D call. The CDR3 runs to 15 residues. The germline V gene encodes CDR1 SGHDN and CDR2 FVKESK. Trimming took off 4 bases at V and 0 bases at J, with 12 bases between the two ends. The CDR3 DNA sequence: TGTGCCAGCAGCCTTTACAGTGGTTCTAACTATGGCTACACCTTC. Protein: CASSLYSGSNYGYTF.

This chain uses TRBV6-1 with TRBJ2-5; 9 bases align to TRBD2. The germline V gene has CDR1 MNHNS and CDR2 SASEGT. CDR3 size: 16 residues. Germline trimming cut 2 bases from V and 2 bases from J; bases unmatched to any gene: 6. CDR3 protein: CASSETSGGLQETQYF. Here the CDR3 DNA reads TGTGCCAGCAGTGAAACGAGCGGGGGGTTGCAAGAGACCCAGTACTTC.

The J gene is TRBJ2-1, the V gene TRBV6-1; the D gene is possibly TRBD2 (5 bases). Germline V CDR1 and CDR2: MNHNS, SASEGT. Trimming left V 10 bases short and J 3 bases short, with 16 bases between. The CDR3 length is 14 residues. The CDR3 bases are TGTGCCACGGGAAGGGATCGGGGCTACAATGAGCAGTTCTTC. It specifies CATGRDRGYNEQFF.

CDR3 in DNA: TGTGCCAGCAGCCCCCCCGGGACTCAGGGTAGGGGCATTCAGTACTTC. Its translation is CASSPPGTQGRGIQYF. The V gene is TRBV5-4, the J gene TRBJ2-4, with D perhaps TRBD2 (6 bases). V lost 4 bases to trimming and J lost 9 bases, with 23 bases between them. Germline V gene sequence: CDR1 SGHNT, CDR2 YYREEE (reference sequence). CDR3 length equals 16 residues.

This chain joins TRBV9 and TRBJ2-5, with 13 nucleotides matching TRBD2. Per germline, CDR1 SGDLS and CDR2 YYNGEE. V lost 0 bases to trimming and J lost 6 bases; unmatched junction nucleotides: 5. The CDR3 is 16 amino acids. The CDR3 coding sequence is TGTGCCAGCAGCGTAGACCCGGGACTAGCGGGACAGACCCAGTACTTC. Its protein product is CASSVDPGLAGQTQYF.

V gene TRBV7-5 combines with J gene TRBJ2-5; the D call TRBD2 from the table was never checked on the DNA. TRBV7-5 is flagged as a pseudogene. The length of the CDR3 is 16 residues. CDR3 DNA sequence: TGTGTCAGAAGCTTATTTAGGTGGCTAGCGGGCGAGACCCAGTACTTC. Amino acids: CVRSLFRWLAGETQYF.

The chain's CDR3 is CASSPSGPGPGGPQHF. As DNA, the CDR3 is TGTGCCAGCAGTCCCTCAGGCCCCGGGCCCGGAGGGCCCCAGCATTTT. The V call is TRBV2, the J call TRBJ1-5; D is ambiguous. V lost 5 bases and J lost 9, with 23 bases in between. The CDR3 totals 16 residues. In germline, CDR1 is SNHLY, CDR2 FYNNEI. Variable domain in full (rest from reference TRBV2 and TRBJ1-5): EPEVTQTPSHQVTQMGQEVILRCVPISNHLYFYWYRQILGQKVEFLVSFYNNEISEKSEIFDDQFSVERPDGSNFTLKIRSTKLEDSAMYFCASSPSGPGPGGPQHFGDGTRLSIL.

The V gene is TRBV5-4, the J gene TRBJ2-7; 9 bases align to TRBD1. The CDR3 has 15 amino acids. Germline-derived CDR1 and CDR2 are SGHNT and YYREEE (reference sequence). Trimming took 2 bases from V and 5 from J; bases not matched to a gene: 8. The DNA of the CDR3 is TGTGCCAGCAGCTTTCCGGGACAGGGTAGGCACGAGCAGTACTTC. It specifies CASSFPGQGRHEQYF.

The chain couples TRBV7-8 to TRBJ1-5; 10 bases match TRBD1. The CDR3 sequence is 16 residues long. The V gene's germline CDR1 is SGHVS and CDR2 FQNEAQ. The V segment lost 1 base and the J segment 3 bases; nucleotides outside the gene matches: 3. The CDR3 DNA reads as TGTGCCAGCAGCTTAGGGACAGGGGGAAACAATCAGCCCCAGCATTTT. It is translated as CASSLGTGGNNQPQHF.

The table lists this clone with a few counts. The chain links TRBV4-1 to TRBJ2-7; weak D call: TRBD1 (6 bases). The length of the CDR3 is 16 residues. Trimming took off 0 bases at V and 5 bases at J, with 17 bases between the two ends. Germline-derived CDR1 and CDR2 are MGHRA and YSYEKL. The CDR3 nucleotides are TGCGCCAGCAGCCAAGATAGGGTAGGGGGACGGAACGAGCAGTACTTC. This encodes CASSQDRVGGRNEQYF.

CDR3 region: CASSVDGFNSPLHF. The CDR3 DNA reads as TGTGCCAGCAGCGTAGACGGGTTTAATTCACCCCTCCACTTT. This chain uses TRBV9 with TRBJ1-6, with D unresolved. Germline CDR1 SGDLS, CDR2 YYNGEE. The CDR3 runs 14 residues. The V and J ends lost 0 bases and 6 bases respectively, with 7 bases between them.

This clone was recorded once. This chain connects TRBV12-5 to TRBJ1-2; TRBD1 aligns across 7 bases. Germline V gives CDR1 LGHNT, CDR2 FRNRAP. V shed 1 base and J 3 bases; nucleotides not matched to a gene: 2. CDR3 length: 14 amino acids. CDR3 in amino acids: CASGLAGTDYGYTF. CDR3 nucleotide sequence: TGTGCTAGTGGTTTGGCAGGGACAGACTATGGCTACACCTTC.

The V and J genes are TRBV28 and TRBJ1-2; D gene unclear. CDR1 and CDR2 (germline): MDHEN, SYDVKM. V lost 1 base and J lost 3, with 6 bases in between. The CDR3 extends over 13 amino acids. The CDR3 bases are TGTGCCAGCAGTTTATTCTCAGACTATGGCTACACCTTC. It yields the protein CASSLFSDYGYTF.

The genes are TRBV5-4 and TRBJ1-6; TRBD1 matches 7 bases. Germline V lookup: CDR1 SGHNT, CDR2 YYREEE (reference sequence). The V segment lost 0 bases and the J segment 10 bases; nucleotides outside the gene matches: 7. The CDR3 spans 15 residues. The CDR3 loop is CASSLVGQARSPLHF. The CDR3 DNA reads TGTGCCAGCAGCTTGGTCGGACAGGCCCGATCACCCCTCCACTTT.

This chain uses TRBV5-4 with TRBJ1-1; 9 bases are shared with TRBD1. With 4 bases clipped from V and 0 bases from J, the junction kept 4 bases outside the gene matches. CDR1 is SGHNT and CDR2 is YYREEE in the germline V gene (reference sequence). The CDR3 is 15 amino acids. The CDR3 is CASSGQGLVNTEAFF. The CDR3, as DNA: TGTGCCAGCAGCGGACAGGGGCTGGTGAACACTGAAGCTTTCTTT.

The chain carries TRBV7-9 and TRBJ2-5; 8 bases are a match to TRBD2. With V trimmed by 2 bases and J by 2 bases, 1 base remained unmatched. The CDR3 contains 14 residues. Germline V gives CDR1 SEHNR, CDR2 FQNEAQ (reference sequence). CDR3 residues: CASSLTSGQETQYF. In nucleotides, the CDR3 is TGTGCCAGCAGCTTAACTAGCGGTCAAGAGACCCAGTACTTC.

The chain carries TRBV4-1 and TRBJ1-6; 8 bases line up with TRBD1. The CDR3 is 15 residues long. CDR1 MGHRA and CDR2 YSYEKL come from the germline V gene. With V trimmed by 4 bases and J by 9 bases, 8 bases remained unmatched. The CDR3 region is CASSPLNRGSSPLHF. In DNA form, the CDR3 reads TGCGCCAGCAGCCCCCTGAACAGGGGGTCTTCACCCCTCCACTTT.

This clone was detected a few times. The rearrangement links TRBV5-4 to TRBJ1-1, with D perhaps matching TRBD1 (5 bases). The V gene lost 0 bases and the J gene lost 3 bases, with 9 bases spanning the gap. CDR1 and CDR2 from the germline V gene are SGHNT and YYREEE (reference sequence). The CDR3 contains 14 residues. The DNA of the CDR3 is TGTGCCAGCAGCTTGGGCAGGGTGGACACTGAAGCTTTCTTT. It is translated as CASSLGRVDTEAFF.

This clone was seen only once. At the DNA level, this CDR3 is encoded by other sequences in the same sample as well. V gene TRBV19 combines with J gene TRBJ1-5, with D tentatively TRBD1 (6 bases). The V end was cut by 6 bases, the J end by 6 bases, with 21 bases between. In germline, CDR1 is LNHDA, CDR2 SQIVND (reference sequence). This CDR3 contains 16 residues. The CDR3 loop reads CASSASGGAGFQPQHF. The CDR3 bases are TGTGCCAGTAGCGCATCGGGGGGCGCTGGGTTTCAGCCCCAGCATTTT.

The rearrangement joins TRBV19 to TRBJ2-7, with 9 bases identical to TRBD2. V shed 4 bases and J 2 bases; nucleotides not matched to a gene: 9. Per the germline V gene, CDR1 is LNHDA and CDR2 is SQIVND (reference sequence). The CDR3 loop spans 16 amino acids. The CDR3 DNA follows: TGTGCCAGTAGTAGAACATCCGGGACTAGCACCTACGAGCAGTACTTC. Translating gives CASSRTSGTSTYEQYF.

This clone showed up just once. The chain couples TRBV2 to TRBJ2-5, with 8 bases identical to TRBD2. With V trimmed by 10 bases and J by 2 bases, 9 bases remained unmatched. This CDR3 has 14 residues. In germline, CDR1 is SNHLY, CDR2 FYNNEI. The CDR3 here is CATPGGGLQETQYF. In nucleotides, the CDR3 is TGTGCCACCCCGGGGGGGGGCCTTCAAGAGACCCAGTACTTC.

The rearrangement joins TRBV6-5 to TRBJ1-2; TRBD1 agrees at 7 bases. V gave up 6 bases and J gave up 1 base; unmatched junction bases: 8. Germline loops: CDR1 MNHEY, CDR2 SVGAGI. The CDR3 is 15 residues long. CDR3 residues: CASRQGQALNYGYTF. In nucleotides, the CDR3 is TGTGCCAGCAGACAAGGACAGGCCCTTAACTATGGCTACACCTTC.

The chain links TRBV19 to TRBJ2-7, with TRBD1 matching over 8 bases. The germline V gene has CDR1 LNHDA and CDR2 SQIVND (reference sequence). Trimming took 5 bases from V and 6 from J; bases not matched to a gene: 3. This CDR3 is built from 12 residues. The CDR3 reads CASSEDRVEQYF. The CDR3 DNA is TGTGCCAGTAGTGAGGACAGGGTCGAGCAGTACTTC.

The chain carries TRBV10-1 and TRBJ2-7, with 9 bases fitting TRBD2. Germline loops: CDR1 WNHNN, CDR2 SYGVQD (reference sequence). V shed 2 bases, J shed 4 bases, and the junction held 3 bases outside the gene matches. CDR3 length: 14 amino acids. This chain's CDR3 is CASSEASGTYEQYF. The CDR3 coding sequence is TGCGCCAGCAGTGAGGCTAGCGGGACTTACGAGCAGTACTTC.

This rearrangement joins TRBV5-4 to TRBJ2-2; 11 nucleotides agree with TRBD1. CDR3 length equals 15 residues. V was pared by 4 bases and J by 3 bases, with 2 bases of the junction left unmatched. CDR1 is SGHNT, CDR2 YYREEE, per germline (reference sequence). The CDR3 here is CASSRDRGYTGELFF. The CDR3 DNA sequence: TGTGCCAGCAGCCGGGACAGGGGGTACACCGGGGAGCTGTTTTTT.

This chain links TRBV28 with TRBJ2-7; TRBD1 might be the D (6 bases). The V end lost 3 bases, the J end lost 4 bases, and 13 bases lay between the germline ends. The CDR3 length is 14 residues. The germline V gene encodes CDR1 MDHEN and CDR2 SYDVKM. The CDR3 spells CASSLDSPLYEQYF. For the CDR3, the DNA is TGTGCCAGCAGTTTGGACAGCCCGTTATACGAGCAGTACTTC.

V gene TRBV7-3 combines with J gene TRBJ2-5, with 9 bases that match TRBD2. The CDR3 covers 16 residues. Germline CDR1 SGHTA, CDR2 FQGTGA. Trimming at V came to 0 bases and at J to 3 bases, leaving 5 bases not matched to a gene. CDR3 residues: CASSLTSSGGKETQYF. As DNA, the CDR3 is TGTGCCAGCAGCTTAACTTCCAGCGGGGGGAAAGAGACCCAGTACTTC. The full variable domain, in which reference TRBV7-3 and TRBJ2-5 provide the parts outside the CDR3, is GAGVSQTPSNKVTEKGKYVELRCDPISGHTALYWYRQSLGQGPEFLIYFQGTGAADDSGLPNDRFFAVRPEGSVSTLKIQRTERGDSAVYLCASSLTSSGGKETQYFGPGTRLLVL.